One sample yielded the 5 T cell receptor beta chains listed below, sequenced in a study of T cell clonotyping in hematopoietic cell transplantation. Sequenced by immunoSEQ multiplex PCR; TCRdb stores in-frame clones only, minus some. The sample holds roughly 30,000 clones, approximately 86% seen once. The time point: recipient sample about 28 days before transplant, after cytoreduction. The specimen was peripheral blood mononuclear cells, collected before stem cell transplant. The receptors originated from a man in his forties or fifties with acute myeloid leukemia. Some clones in this sample may be carry-over from other donors' samples.

This chain connects TRBV11-3 to TRBJ2-2; D might be TRBD1 or TRBD2, each matching 6 bases. Germline V gene lookup returns CDR1 SGHNT and CDR2 YENEEA. Trimming pared 2 bases from V and 4 bases from J, leaving 11 bases between. The CDR3 runs to 15 residues. The CDR3 loop is CASSLRGAITGELFF. Written as DNA, the CDR3 is TGTGCCAGCAGCTTAAGGGGGGCCATCACCGGGGAGCTGTTTTTT.

V and J are TRBV6-1 and TRBJ2-7; possible D gene TRBD1, 5 bases. The CDR3 is made up of 14 amino acids. With 6 bases removed from V and 2 bases from J, the gap between germline ends came to 14 bases. Per the germline V gene, CDR1 is MNHNS and CDR2 is SASEGT. The CDR3 protein is CASSITGSTYEQYF. The CDR3 bases are TGTGCCAGCAGCATAACAGGTTCAACCTACGAGCAGTACTTC.

The CDR3 DNA reads as TGCAGCGTTGGGCGGGGGGAGACCCAGTACTTC. Translation: CSVGRGETQYF. The chain is built from TRBV29-1 and TRBJ2-5; TRBD2 matches at 7 bases. The CDR3 has 11 amino acids. CDR1 is SQVTM and CDR2 is ANQGSEA in the germline V gene. V shed 4 bases and J 5 bases; nucleotides not matched to a gene: 1.

This sequence joins TRBV4-3 and TRBJ1-2, with a tentative D call TRBD1 (6 bases). Trimming stripped 1 base from V and 2 bases from J, with 14 bases between. The CDR3 sequence is 16 residues long. Looked up from germline, CDR1 is LGHNA and CDR2 is YSLEER. DNA of the CDR3: TGCGCCAGCAGCCAAGTCGGGGGGCAGTTCAACTATGGCTACACCTTC. Its translation: CASSQVGGQFNYGYTF.

The chain joins TRBV2 to TRBJ2-7; D gene unclear. The CDR3 is 11 residues long. Germline V gene sequence: CDR1 SNHLY, CDR2 FYNNEI. Trimming took 5 bases from V and 3 from J, leaving 5 bases between them. The CDR3 spells CASSLFYEQYF. DNA of the CDR3: TGTGCCAGCAGTCTCTTCTACGAGCAGTACTTC.